This T cell receptor (beta chain) is from a study of T cells after yellow fever vaccination. The V end lost 5 bases, the J end lost 0 bases, and 11 bases lay between the germline ends. CDR3 size: 15 residues. Germline V gene lookup returns CDR1 SGHTA and CDR2 FQGNSA. This clonotype was observed once. Each CDR3 protein is one row after TCRdb ran MiXCR on the 5' RACE reads. The data show 300,000 or so distinct CDR3 sequences, approximately 8% seen once. The chain recombines TRBV7-2 with TRBJ1-3, with D perhaps TRBD1 (5 bases). The clonotype comes from a man younger than 35 who received the YFV17D yellow fever vaccine. The sample was CD4+ T cells sorted from PBMCs, taken 5 days after the yellow fever booster vaccination. CDR3 DNA: TGTGCCAGCAGCCCTGGGACGGGCTCTGGAAACACCATATATTTT. Protein sequence: CASSPGTGSGNTIYF.